This passage covers 12 T cell receptor beta chains from one sample sequenced in a study of regulatory T cells in long-lasting Graves disease. Investigators prepared the TCR beta libraries by applying iRepertoire HTBI primers and Arm-PCR of CDR3 regions. TCRdb itself ran the multiplex PCR reads through MiXCR, one entry per CDR3 protein. This sample has about 660,000 distinct CDR3 sequences, with about 30% found just once. The time point is: persistent/refractory GD, antithyroid drugs over 5 years with positive TRAb. RNA isolated from PBMCs was used to make the TCR library. The sequencing used peripheral blood mononuclear cells (PBMCs), collected when the disease was refractory, from a patient treated with antithyroid drugs. The receptors stem from a female donor with Graves disease.

The chain recombines TRBV7-9 with TRBJ2-7; 7 nucleotides match TRBD1. Germline V gene sequence: CDR1 SEHNR, CDR2 FQNEAQ (reference sequence). Trimming cost V 6 bases and J 4 bases; bases outside gene matches: 6. The CDR3 loop spans 13 amino acids. The CDR3 loop is CASRTTGKYEQYF. The CDR3 DNA reads as TGTGCCAGCAGGACGACAGGGAAATACGAGCAGTACTTC.

The CDR3 reads CSARDGTSGAYEQYF. The DNA for the CDR3 is TGCAGTGCTAGAGATGGGACTAGCGGGGCCTACGAGCAGTACTTC. V is TRBV20-1 and J is TRBJ2-7, with TRBD2 matching 13 bases. CDR3 length: 15 residues. The germline gives CDR1 DFQATT, CDR2 SNEGSKA (reference sequence). V dropped 0 bases and J dropped 2; count of bases not matched to a gene: 1.

Concerning this clonotype: One end of the junction does not line up with germline, which may come from a read error. The rearrangement links TRBV5-1 to TRBJ1-1; D remains ambiguous. Germline lookup yields CDR1 SGHRS and CDR2 YFSETQ. This CDR3 region has 14 residues. CDR3 in DNA: TGTGCCAGCAGCTTAGCGGTGGGTAACACTGAAGCTTTCTTT. As protein: CASSLAVGNTEAFF.

This clonotype was seen a few times. The V call is TRBV6-1, the J call TRBJ2-7; the D is unclear. This CDR3 comprises 15 residues. The V gene's germline CDR1 is MNHNS and CDR2 SASEGT. Trimming removed 4 bases at V and 0 bases at J, with 13 bases between. CDR3 DNA: TGTGCCAGCAGTGCCTCTGGCGGCTCCTCCTACGAGCAGTACTTC. It is translated as CASSASGGSSYEQYF.

V is TRBV6-1 and J is TRBJ1-6; D is uncertain. The V gene's germline CDR1 is MNHNS and CDR2 SASEGT. Between the trimmed V and J ends, which lost 6 bases and 8 bases, there was a span of 14 bases. The CDR3 extends over 14 amino acids. Written as DNA, the CDR3 is TGTGCCAGCAGCCATCTACATAGGGATTCACCCCTCCACTTT. Its protein is CASSHLHRDSPLHF.

V gene TRBV28 combines with J gene TRBJ2-7; 7 nucleotides line up with TRBD2. This CDR3 has 15 residues. Germline CDR1 and CDR2: MDHEN and SYDVKM. The junction had 11 bases not matched to a gene; V was cut back by 5 bases and J by 4 bases. The CDR3 is CASSPAGAGIYEQYF. The CDR3 bases are TGTGCCAGCAGTCCCGCGGGAGCTGGGATTTACGAGCAGTACTTC.

The gene calls are TRBV20-1 and TRBJ1-6; 9 bases are shared with TRBD1. V trimming: 6 bases; J trimming: 8 bases; junction bases outside the gene matches: 11. The CDR3 spans 15 residues. CDR1 and CDR2 from the germline V gene are DFQATT and SNEGSKA (reference sequence). The CDR3 reads CSARSDRGYDSPLHF. The CDR3 coding sequence is TGCAGTGCAAGATCTGACAGGGGGTATGATTCACCCCTCCACTTT.

In this sample, this clonotype turned up a few times. The V gene is TRBV5-1, the J gene TRBJ1-5, with D perhaps TRBD1 (5 bases). The CDR3 covers 15 residues. V lost 1 base to trimming and J lost 4 bases, with 12 bases between them. Germline V gene sequence: CDR1 SGHRS, CDR2 YFSETQ. CDR3 coding DNA: TGCGCCAGCAGCTTGATTGCGGGGCGGAATCAGCCCCAGCATTTT. Translating it yields CASSLIAGRNQPQHF. Full variable domain (rest looked up from reference TRBV5-1 and TRBJ1-5): KAGVTQTPRYLIKTRGQQVTLSCSPISGHRSVSWYQQTPGQGLQFLFEYFSETQRNKGNFPGRFSGRQFSNSRSEMNVSTLELGDSALYLCASSLIAGRNQPQHFGDGTRLSIL.

The V gene is TRBV29-1, the J gene TRBJ1-5; 8 nucleotides line up with TRBD1. This CDR3 is built from 13 residues. With 3 bases clipped from V and 7 bases from J, the junction kept 5 bases outside the gene matches. Germline V CDR1 and CDR2: SQVTM, ANQGSEA. The CDR3 region is CSVESTGGQPQHF. The CDR3 DNA sequence: TGCAGCGTTGAGAGTACAGGGGGACAGCCCCAGCATTTT.

The chain couples TRBV19 to TRBJ2-7; 8 bases are a match to TRBD2. The CDR3 runs to 13 residues. V lost 5 bases, J lost 5 bases, and 5 bases stayed unmatched. The germline gives CDR1 LNHDA, CDR2 SQIVND (reference sequence). This chain's CDR3 is CASSRGRTHEQYF. Written as DNA, the CDR3 is TGTGCCAGTAGTCGCGGGAGGACCCACGAGCAGTACTTC.

The chain has TRBV19 and TRBJ2-2; D uncertain. There are 17 residues in the CDR3. Germline-derived CDR1 and CDR2 are LNHDA and SQIVND (reference sequence). Trimming cost V 6 bases and J 0 bases, with 17 bases left between them. The CDR3 DNA follows: TGTGCCAGTAGAACCCTGGGCTCCAACGCGAACACCGGGGAGCTGTTTTTT. Its translation is CASRTLGSNANTGELFF. The full variable domain, in which reference TRBV19 and TRBJ2-2 provide the parts outside the CDR3, is DGGITQSPKYLFRKEGQNVTLSCEQNLNHDAMYWYRQDPGQGLRLIYYSQIVNDFQKGDIAEGYSVSREKKESFPLTVTSAQKNPTAFYLCASRTLGSNANTGELFFGEGSRLTVL.

This clonotype was recorded a few times. This chain joins TRBV6-1 and TRBJ2-7; 14 bases align to TRBD2. This CDR3 region has 17 residues. Germline CDR1 is MNHNS and CDR2 is SASEGT. J gave up 2 bases and V 5 bases, and 8 bases lay outside the gene matches. As DNA, the CDR3 is TGTGCCAGCAGTCAACAAGGGACTAGCGGGAGTCCCTACGAGCAGTACTTC. Translated: CASSQQGTSGSPYEQYF.